The rows below give T cell receptor beta chains drawn from one sample of a study of blood T cell repertoires in COVID-19. The table came from immunoSEQ multiplex PCR; TCRdb's copy has only in-frame clones and leaves some out. The sample has more than 110,000 clones, around 82% seen once. Input material: peripheral blood. All receptors come from a human donor in a cohort sampled during active COVID-19. Both conserved end residues are part of each CDR3. Fields, in order: V gene, D gene, clone size, J gene, CDR3 protein, CDR3 DNA. D genes are given only for firm matches. Size is stated for part of the rows, as once, few or many counts, or as a class when the clone is expanded.

v_call: TRBV12-5; d_call: .; clone_size: .; j_call: TRBJ2-1; cdr3_aa: CASGLVQGYNEQFF; cdr3_nt: TGTGCTAGTGGTTTGGTACAGGGATACAATGAGCAGTTCTTC
v_call: TRBV6-5; d_call: .; clone_size: .; j_call: TRBJ2-7; cdr3_aa: CASREDWSSYEQYF; cdr3_nt: TGTGCCAGCAGGGAGGACTGGTCCTCCTACGAGCAGTACTTC
v_call: TRBV27; d_call: .; clone_size: once; j_call: TRBJ2-1; cdr3_aa: CASSILGRDPTGEQFF; cdr3_nt: TGTGCCAGCAGTATCCTAGGGCGGGATCCCACCGGTGAGCAGTTCTTC
v_call: TRBV5-4; d_call: .; clone_size: .; j_call: TRBJ1-3; cdr3_aa: CASSSGTSVNTIYF; cdr3_nt: TGTGCCAGCAGTTCCGGGACATCGGTAAACACCATATATTTT
v_call: TRBV21-1; d_call: .; clone_size: .; j_call: TRBJ2-3; cdr3_aa: CASSKGVSSGRPGWSTDTQYF; cdr3_nt: TGTGCCAGCAGCAAAGGGGTTTCTAGCGGGAGGCCTGGATGGAGCACAGATACGCAGTATTTT
v_call: TRBV2; d_call: .; clone_size: .; j_call: TRBJ1-4; cdr3_aa: CASSQTNEKLFF; cdr3_nt: TGTGCCAGCAGTCAGACTAATGAAAAACTGTTTTTT
v_call: TRBV6-2/TRBV6-3; d_call: .; clone_size: .; j_call: TRBJ1-1; cdr3_aa: CASSYGQNTEAFF; cdr3_nt: TGTGCCAGCAGTTACGGCCAGAACACTGAAGCTTTCTTT
v_call: TRBV5-4; d_call: .; clone_size: .; j_call: TRBJ1-1; cdr3_aa: CASRLEVDMNTEAFF; cdr3_nt: TGTGCCAGCAGACTTGAGGTGGATATGAACACTGAAGCTTTCTTT
v_call: TRBV12-3/TRBV12-4; d_call: .; clone_size: .; j_call: TRBJ1-5; cdr3_aa: CASSSSLYQPQHF; cdr3_nt: TGTGCCAGCAGTTCCTCCCTTTATCAGCCCCAGCATTTT
v_call: TRBV7-2; d_call: .; clone_size: .; j_call: TRBJ2-2; cdr3_aa: CASSFRRGDTGELFF; cdr3_nt: TGTGCCAGCAGCTTCCGACGGGGAGACACCGGGGAGCTGTTTTTT
v_call: TRBV9; d_call: .; clone_size: .; j_call: TRBJ2-1; cdr3_aa: CASTRVALGGNNEQFF; cdr3_nt: TGTGCCAGCACCCGAGTGGCGCTAGGGGGTAACAATGAGCAGTTCTTC
v_call: TRBV7-6; d_call: .; clone_size: once; j_call: TRBJ1-3; cdr3_aa: CASSLTGSSGNTIYF; cdr3_nt: TGTGCCAGCAGCTTAACAGGCAGCTCTGGAAACACCATATATTTT
v_call: TRBV4-1; d_call: .; clone_size: .; j_call: TRBJ2-1; cdr3_aa: CASSQDPSSYNEQFF; cdr3_nt: TGCGCCAGCAGCCAAGATCCGAGCTCCTACAATGAGCAGTTCTTC
v_call: TRBV12-3/TRBV12-4; d_call: .; clone_size: .; j_call: TRBJ2-7; cdr3_aa: CASSGAYEQYF; cdr3_nt: TGTGCCAGCAGCGGAGCCTACGAGCAGTACTTC
v_call: TRBV18; d_call: TRBD1; clone_size: .; j_call: TRBJ1-1; cdr3_aa: CASSPPTGAGTEAFF; cdr3_nt: TGTGCCAGCTCACCACCGACAGGGGCCGGGACTGAAGCTTTCTTT
v_call: TRBV19; d_call: TRBD1; clone_size: .; j_call: TRBJ1-5; cdr3_aa: CASSIIDRGMSNQPQHF; cdr3_nt: TGTGCCAGTAGTATTATCGACAGGGGGATGAGCAATCAGCCCCAGCATTTT
v_call: TRBV19; d_call: TRBD1; clone_size: many; j_call: TRBJ1-3; cdr3_aa: CASRNRGTGNTIYF; cdr3_nt: TGTGCCAGTAGGAACAGGGGAACTGGAAACACCATATATTTT
v_call: TRBV28; d_call: .; clone_size: .; j_call: TRBJ1-5; cdr3_aa: CASSLLSGQPQHF; cdr3_nt: TGTGCCAGCAGTTTATTATCGGGACAGCCCCAGCATTTT
v_call: TRBV10-3; d_call: TRBD1; clone_size: .; j_call: TRBJ1-1; cdr3_aa: CAISEGQGSEAFF; cdr3_nt: TGTGCCATCAGTGAGGGACAGGGCTCCGAAGCTTTCTTT
v_call: TRBV12-3/TRBV12-4; d_call: .; clone_size: .; j_call: TRBJ1-2; cdr3_aa: CASRRQTNYGYTF; cdr3_nt: TGTGCCAGCCGAAGACAAACAAACTATGGCTACACCTTC
v_call: TRBV12-3/TRBV12-4; d_call: .; clone_size: .; j_call: TRBJ1-2; cdr3_aa: CASSLQVQYGYTF; cdr3_nt: TGTGCCAGCAGTTTACAGGTTCAGTATGGCTACACCTTC
v_call: TRBV4-1; d_call: TRBD1; clone_size: .; j_call: TRBJ2-7; cdr3_aa: CASSLGQGPSSSYEQYF; cdr3_nt: TGCGCCAGCAGTCTAGGACAGGGGCCTTCGAGCTCCTACGAGCAGTACTTC
v_call: TRBV6-4; d_call: .; clone_size: .; j_call: TRBJ1-1; cdr3_aa: CASSAREGTEAFF; cdr3_nt: TGTGCCAGCAGTGCGCGGGAGGGAACTGAAGCTTTCTTT
v_call: TRBV5-1; d_call: .; clone_size: .; j_call: TRBJ1-2; cdr3_aa: CASSLGDIPLGYTF; cdr3_nt: TGCGCCAGCAGCTTAGGGGACATACCACTCGGCTACACCTTC
v_call: TRBV5-1; d_call: .; clone_size: .; j_call: TRBJ2-2; cdr3_aa: CATLEVNTGELFF; cdr3_nt: TGCGCCACCCTGGAGGTCAACACCGGGGAGCTGTTTTTT
v_call: TRBV5-1; d_call: .; clone_size: few; j_call: TRBJ2-7; cdr3_aa: CASSLVGASYEQYF; cdr3_nt: TGCGCCAGCAGCTTGGTCGGAGCGAGCTACGAGCAGTACTTC
v_call: TRBV5-5; d_call: TRBD2; clone_size: .; j_call: TRBJ2-2; cdr3_aa: CASTVLAGASTGELFF; cdr3_nt: TGTGCCAGCACCGTCTTAGCGGGAGCGTCCACCGGGGAGCTGTTTTTT
v_call: TRBV27; d_call: .; clone_size: .; j_call: TRBJ1-6; cdr3_aa: CASSLRGLGNSPLHF; cdr3_nt: TGTGCCAGCAGTTTAAGAGGGTTAGGGAATTCACCCCTCCACTTT
v_call: TRBV6-1; d_call: .; clone_size: .; j_call: TRBJ1-1; cdr3_aa: CASSRQANTEAFF; cdr3_nt: TGTGCCAGCAGTAGACAGGCGAACACTGAAGCTTTCTTT
v_call: TRBV7-2; d_call: TRBD2; clone_size: .; j_call: TRBJ2-2; cdr3_aa: CASSLALAGGSGELFF; cdr3_nt: TGTGCCAGCAGCTTAGCTCTAGCGGGGGGGTCCGGGGAGCTGTTTTTT
v_call: TRBV7-8; d_call: TRBD1; clone_size: .; j_call: TRBJ1-5; cdr3_aa: CASSPRPTGGNQPQHF; cdr3_nt: TGTGCCAGCAGCCCCCGACCGACAGGGGGCAATCAGCCCCAGCATTTT
v_call: TRBV19; d_call: TRBD1; clone_size: .; j_call: TRBJ1-2; cdr3_aa: CASSTHRTGDGYTF; cdr3_nt: TGTGCCAGTAGTACCCACCGGACAGGGGATGGCTACACCTTC
v_call: TRBV7-2; d_call: .; clone_size: .; j_call: TRBJ2-5; cdr3_aa: CASSGRVRETQYF; cdr3_nt: TGTGCCAGCAGCGGTAGAGTCCGAGAGACCCAGTACTTC
v_call: TRBV6-5; d_call: .; clone_size: .; j_call: TRBJ1-2; cdr3_aa: CASSDTRLGGYGYTF; cdr3_nt: TGTGCCAGCAGCGACACTCGCTTAGGGGGCTATGGCTACACCTTC
v_call: TRBV24-1; d_call: .; clone_size: .; j_call: TRBJ2-2; cdr3_aa: CATSAEYTGELFF; cdr3_nt: TGTGCCACCAGTGCGGAGTACACCGGGGAGCTGTTTTTT
v_call: TRBV27; d_call: .; clone_size: .; j_call: TRBJ2-3; cdr3_aa: CASSFERGGINTQYF; cdr3_nt: TGTGCCAGCAGTTTTGAGAGGGGGGGCATTAATACGCAGTATTTT
v_call: TRBV7-8; d_call: TRBD1; clone_size: .; j_call: TRBJ1-2; cdr3_aa: CASSLSGRGRLVDGYTF; cdr3_nt: TGTGCCAGCAGCTTATCTGGCAGGGGGCGCCTTGTGGATGGCTACACCTTC
v_call: TRBV7-2; d_call: .; clone_size: once; j_call: TRBJ2-1; cdr3_aa: CASSHRDSYNEQFF; cdr3_nt: TGTGCCAGCAGCCACCGGGACTCATACAATGAGCAGTTCTTC
v_call: TRBV4-1; d_call: TRBD1; clone_size: .; j_call: TRBJ1-2; cdr3_aa: CASSARTGNYGYTF; cdr3_nt: TGCGCCAGCAGCGCTCGGACAGGGAACTATGGCTACACCTTC
v_call: TRBV7-3; d_call: .; clone_size: once; j_call: TRBJ1-3; cdr3_aa: CASSLGRAGNTIYF; cdr3_nt: TGTGCCAGCAGCCTGGGGAGGGCGGGAAACACCATATATTTT
v_call: TRBV14; d_call: .; clone_size: .; j_call: TRBJ2-2; cdr3_aa: CASSRWEINTGELFF; cdr3_nt: TGTGCCAGCAGCCGTTGGGAGATCAACACCGGGGAGCTGTTTTTT
v_call: TRBV4-1; d_call: TRBD1; clone_size: .; j_call: TRBJ2-2; cdr3_aa: CASSLGQGANTGELFF; cdr3_nt: TGCGCCAGCAGCCTGGGACAGGGGGCCAACACCGGGGAGCTGTTTTTT
v_call: TRBV5-1; d_call: TRBD1; clone_size: .; j_call: TRBJ1-4; cdr3_aa: CASSRTGVDEKLFF; cdr3_nt: TGCGCCAGCAGCCGGACAGGGGTGGATGAAAAACTGTTTTTT
v_call: TRBV4-2; d_call: TRBD2; clone_size: .; j_call: TRBJ2-7; cdr3_aa: CASSQEVAGGQDEQYF; cdr3_nt: TGTGCCAGCAGCCAAGAGGTAGCGGGGGGCCAGGACGAGCAGTACTTC
v_call: TRBV24-1; d_call: .; clone_size: .; j_call: TRBJ1-2; cdr3_aa: CATSDRTGDGYTF; cdr3_nt: TGTGCCACCAGTGACCGGACTGGTGATGGCTACACCTTC
v_call: TRBV7-2; d_call: TRBD1; clone_size: once; j_call: TRBJ1-1; cdr3_aa: CASSLVRTGGVEAFF; cdr3_nt: TGTGCCAGCAGCTTAGTTAGGACAGGGGGCGTAGAAGCTTTCTTT
v_call: TRBV7-9; d_call: TRBD2; clone_size: .; j_call: TRBJ2-1; cdr3_aa: CASSLPLAGNEQFF; cdr3_nt: TGTGCCAGCAGCTTACCGCTAGCGGGAAATGAGCAGTTCTTC
v_call: TRBV7-6; d_call: .; clone_size: .; j_call: TRBJ1-6; cdr3_aa: CASSRQGREVASPLHF; cdr3_nt: TGTGCCAGCAGCCGGCAAGGGAGGGAGGTGGCTTCACCCCTCCACTTT
v_call: TRBV5-1; d_call: .; clone_size: .; j_call: TRBJ1-1; cdr3_aa: CASEGQVQGRAFF; cdr3_nt: TGCGCCAGCGAGGGGCAGGTCCAGGGGCGAGCTTTCTTT
v_call: TRBV7-2; d_call: .; clone_size: once; j_call: TRBJ2-2; cdr3_aa: CASTLGGITGELFF; cdr3_nt: TGTGCCAGCACTTTAGGCGGTATCACCGGGGAGCTGTTTTTT
v_call: TRBV6-1; d_call: TRBD2; clone_size: few; j_call: TRBJ2-2; cdr3_aa: CASSASGGAKTGELFF; cdr3_nt: TGTGCCAGCAGTGCTAGCGGGGGGGCTAAAACCGGGGAGCTGTTTTTT
v_call: TRBV7-9; d_call: .; clone_size: .; j_call: TRBJ1-1; cdr3_aa: CASSSDRPFGEAFF; cdr3_nt: TGTGCCAGCAGCTCAGACAGGCCTTTCGGCGAAGCTTTCTTT